The subject of this entry is one TCR beta chain. The sample comes from a study of blood T cell repertoires in COVID-19. Overall study context: Spain, Italy and the United States supplied samples that represented acute and convalescent COVID-19. Sources were T cells, B-cell-depleted T cells, or PBMCs; the material itself was cDNA or gDNA.

The CDR3 covers 16 residues. Unmatched junction bases numbered 5, after V lost 2 bases and J lost 4 bases. From germline, CDR1 is SEHNR and CDR2 FQNEAQ (reference sequence). Original handling: Using reference gene primer amplification, nucleated cell counts were estimated. TCRdb keeps only in-frame clones here, not all; method: immunoSEQ multiplex PCR. That table supplies the V and J calls and clone size; D and trimming were determined from the DNA. The sample lists some 210,000 clones, about 88% occurring once. This clonotype was obtained from a woman in her forties who had recovered from COVID-19. The sequenced sample was peripheral blood. V gene TRBV7-9 combines with J gene TRBJ1-4; 9 nucleotides agree with TRBD1. CDR3: CASSLFSGQGNEKLFF. CDR3 DNA sequence: TGTGCCAGCAGCTTATTCTCGGGACAGGGTAATGAAAAACTGTTTTTT.